The 32 T cell receptor beta chains below were found in one sample sequenced in a study of control samples from healthy donors and cancer patients. Libraries were prepared by immunoSEQ multiplex PCR; TCRdb keeps only in-frame clonotypes and omits some of them. The table includes nearly 55,000 clones, around 96% detected once. The specimen sequenced was blood. The receptors come from a woman in her twenties or thirties in good health.

The chain recombines TRBV7-6 with TRBJ1-1; 7 bases align to TRBD1. Looked up from germline, CDR1 is SGHVS and CDR2 is FNYEAQ. The J segment lost 0 bases and the V segment lost 5 bases, leaving 9 bases of the junction unmatched. This CDR3 has 16 residues. CDR3 loop: CASSPTSTGMNTEAFF. In DNA form, the CDR3 reads TGTGCCAGCAGCCCCACCTCGACAGGGATGAACACTGAAGCTTTCTTT.

This chain links TRBV2 with TRBJ2-3; TRBD2 matches at 9 bases. Germline V CDR1 and CDR2: SNHLY, FYNNEI. The CDR3 is made up of 15 amino acids. V shed 4 bases, J shed 1 base, and the junction held 3 bases outside the gene matches. Here the CDR3 DNA reads TGTGCCAGCAGTGGCCTAGCGGGACGCACAGATACGCAGTATTTT. Protein sequence: CASSGLAGRTDTQYF.

V and J are TRBV4-1 and TRBJ1-5; D is possibly TRBD1 (5 bases). CDR1 and CDR2 (germline): MGHRA, YSYEKL. The CDR3 sequence is 13 residues long. Trimming stripped 5 bases from V and 4 bases from J, with 9 bases between. CDR3 in DNA: TGCGCCAGCAGCGGGGGATGGAATCAGCCCCAGCATTTT. Its translation: CASSGGWNQPQHF.

V usage is TRBV24-1 and J usage is TRBJ2-1; 9 bases agree with TRBD2. Germline CDR1 and CDR2: KGHDR and SFDVKD. The CDR3 is 16 residues long. Trimming removed 1 base from V and 4 bases from J; junction bases left unmatched: 4. Here the CDR3 reads CATSDFASGIYNEQFF. The CDR3 DNA follows: TGTGCCACCAGTGATTTTGCTAGCGGGATATACAATGAGCAGTTCTTC.

The rearrangement uses TRBV5-1 and TRBJ2-1, with D possibly matching TRBD2 (6 bases). Trimming removed 4 bases at V and 5 bases at J, with 16 bases between. The germline V gene has CDR1 SGHRS and CDR2 YFSETQ. CDR3 length: 15 residues. In DNA, the CDR3 is TGCGCCAGCAGCCTCAGGAGGGAAACGAACAATGAGCAGTTCTTC. Translation: CASSLRRETNNEQFF.

The chain uses TRBV7-3 and TRBJ1-1; perhaps TRBD1 as D (5 bases). V shed 6 bases and J shed 0 bases, with 8 bases lying between them. CDR1 and CDR2 from the germline V gene are SGHTA and FQGTGA. This CDR3 is 13 amino acids long. CDR3 in DNA: TGTGCCAGCAGGTGGGGGTTGAACACTGAAGCTTTCTTT. It is translated as CASRWGLNTEAFF.

The chain uses TRBV25-1 and TRBJ1-4; the D is unclear. Trimming took 1 base from V and 8 from J, leaving 11 bases between them. The germline CDR1 and CDR2 sequences are MGHDK and SYGVNS. The CDR3 is made up of 14 amino acids. The CDR3 protein is CASSEFGGSEKLFF. For the CDR3, the DNA is TGTGCCAGCAGTGAATTTGGCGGATCGGAAAAACTGTTTTTT. Full variable domain (rest looked up from reference TRBV25-1 and TRBJ1-4): EADIYQTPRYLVIGTGKKITLECSQTMGHDKMYWYQQDPGMELHLIHYSYGVNSTEKGDLSSESTVSRIRTEHFPLTLESARPSHTSQYLCASSEFGGSEKLFFGSGTQLSVL.

This chain links TRBV10-2 with TRBJ2-5; D uncertain. The V gene's germline CDR1 is WSHSY and CDR2 SAAADI. The V end was cut by 8 bases, the J end by 2 bases, with 15 bases between. The CDR3 length is 14 residues. The DNA of the CDR3 is TGCGCCAGCTCTGTAGCCATACTGCAAGAGACCCAGTACTTC. Translating gives CASSVAILQETQYF.

The J gene is TRBJ2-1, the V gene TRBV7-8; 7 positions agree with TRBD2. The CDR3 is 16 residues long. Germline V gene sequence: CDR1 SGHVS, CDR2 FQNEAQ. V lost 7 bases, J lost 4 bases, and 13 bases stayed unmatched. CDR3 residues: CASTFGGRFLYNEQFF. CDR3 coding DNA: TGTGCCAGCACCTTTGGCGGGAGATTCCTTTACAATGAGCAGTTCTTC.

The rearrangement joins TRBV15 to TRBJ1-6; TRBD1 matches at 8 bases. The CDR3 loop spans 15 amino acids. V gave up 1 base and J gave up 7 bases; unmatched junction bases: 3. Germline CDR1 is LNHNV and CDR2 is YYDKDF (reference sequence). CDR3: CATSRATGGNSPLHF. CDR3 DNA: TGTGCCACCAGCAGAGCAACAGGGGGGAATTCACCCCTCCACTTT.

The chain links TRBV2 to TRBJ1-5; D gene uncertain. This CDR3 region has 14 residues. The V and J ends lost 6 bases and 0 bases respectively, with 9 bases between them. Germline lookup yields CDR1 SNHLY and CDR2 FYNNEI. Here the CDR3 reads CASRDVASNQPQHF. The CDR3 coding sequence is TGTGCCAGCAGGGACGTTGCTAGCAATCAGCCCCAGCATTTT.

The chain joins TRBV11-3 to TRBJ2-1; D might be TRBD1 or TRBD2, each matching 6 bases. Trimming took 5 bases from V and 9 from J, leaving 14 bases between them. The CDR3 is made up of 13 amino acids. CDR1 is SGHNT and CDR2 is YENEEA in the germline V gene. The CDR3 here is CASSPTGAGEQFF. The CDR3 DNA sequence: TGTGCCAGCAGCCCGACGGGGGCTGGTGAGCAGTTCTTC.

V and J are TRBV19 and TRBJ2-2, with 14 bases matching TRBD2. The V segment lost 5 bases and the J segment 7 bases; nucleotides outside the gene matches: 6. CDR3 length: 16 amino acids. From germline, CDR1 is LNHDA and CDR2 SQIVND (reference sequence). This CDR3 is CASSWGLAGVDGELFF. CDR3 DNA: TGTGCCAGTAGTTGGGGACTAGCGGGAGTAGACGGGGAGCTGTTTTTT.

The chain's CDR3 is CASSPRPGQGHNQPQHF. The CDR3 nucleotides read TGTGCCAGCTCACCACGCCCGGGACAGGGACACAATCAGCCCCAGCATTTT. J is TRBJ1-5 and V is TRBV18, with 9 bases identical to TRBD1. Germline loops: CDR1 KGHSH, CDR2 LQKENI. Losses at the gene ends were 1 base for V and 3 bases for J; bases not matched to a gene: 7. This CDR3 comprises 17 residues.

This chain connects TRBV23-1 to TRBJ1-1; TRBD1 might be the D (5 bases). TRBV23-1 is sorted into the ORF group, with uncertain function. The length of the CDR3 is 16 residues. The V and J ends lost 5 bases and 1 base respectively, with 17 bases between them. CDR3 sequence: CASSSPAGLQNTEAFF. The DNA for the CDR3 is TGCGCCAGCAGTTCTCCTGCGGGACTCCAGAACACTGAAGCTTTCTTT.

This chain links TRBV28 with TRBJ2-1; D is tentatively TRBD1 or TRBD2 (5 bases each). There are 13 residues in the CDR3. Trimming pared 7 bases from V and 8 bases from J, leaving 15 bases between. The germline V gene encodes CDR1 MDHEN and CDR2 SYDVKM. The CDR3, as DNA: TGTGCCAGCACTAGGTCGGGGCGCGATGAGCAGTTCTTC. It translates to CASTRSGRDEQFF.

V and J are TRBV5-8 and TRBJ2-7, with 8 positions matching TRBD1. Losses at the gene ends were 4 bases for V and 3 bases for J; bases not matched to a gene: 6. Per the germline V gene, CDR1 is SGHTS and CDR2 is YDEGEE. The CDR3 extends over 14 amino acids. The chain's CDR3 is CASSQDREYYEQYF. CDR3 DNA: TGTGCCAGCAGCCAGGACAGGGAATACTACGAGCAGTACTTC. The whole variable domain, filled in from reference TRBV5-8 and TRBJ2-7, reads EAGVTQSPTHLIKTRGQQATLRCSPISGHTSVYWYQQALGLGLQFLLWYDEGEERNRGNFPPRFSGRQFPNYSSELNVNALELEDSALYLCASSQDREYYEQYFGPGTRLTVT.

The genes are TRBV30 and TRBJ1-4, with D uncertain. Germline-derived CDR1 and CDR2 are GTSNPN and SVGIG (reference sequence). The V end lost 3 bases, the J end lost 5 bases, and 10 bases lay between the germline ends. This CDR3 contains 13 residues. CDR3 sequence: CAWSDAINEKLFF. Here the CDR3 DNA reads TGTGCCTGGAGCGACGCTATCAATGAAAAACTGTTTTTT.

V usage is TRBV27 and J usage is TRBJ2-1; D call uncertain. V was shortened by 2 bases and J by 0 bases, with 5 bases between the two germline ends. Germline loops: CDR1 MNHEY, CDR2 SMNVEV (reference sequence). The CDR3 length is 14 residues. The DNA for the CDR3 is TGTGCCAGCAGTTTAAGGGCCTCCTACAATGAGCAGTTCTTC. Amino acids: CASSLRASYNEQFF.

V is TRBV5-1 and J is TRBJ2-5, with D tentatively TRBD2 (6 bases). Germline V gene sequence: CDR1 SGHRS, CDR2 YFSETQ. The CDR3 has 14 residues. V gave up 0 bases and J gave up 3 bases, with 9 bases separating them. The CDR3 loop reads CASSLGGGEETQYF. Here the CDR3 DNA reads TGCGCCAGCAGCTTGGGTGGCGGGGAAGAGACCCAGTACTTC.

This chain uses TRBV27 with TRBJ2-2; D not certain. Germline loops: CDR1 MNHEY, CDR2 SMNVEV (reference sequence). The CDR3 covers 15 residues. Trimming left V 0 bases short and J 5 bases short, with 10 bases between. The CDR3 spells CASSLSRSFTGELFF. CDR3 DNA sequence: TGTGCCAGCAGTTTATCCCGATCATTTACCGGGGAGCTGTTTTTT.

The chain employs TRBV5-5 and TRBJ1-4; D might be TRBD1 (5 bases). Germline lookup yields CDR1 SGHKS and CDR2 YYEKEE (reference sequence). The CDR3 totals 13 residues. V gave up 3 bases and J gave up 8 bases, with 11 bases separating them. For the CDR3, the DNA is TGTGCCAGCAGCTCTACGTGGGGCGAAAAACTGTTTTTT. It specifies CASSSTWGEKLFF.

This clone appeared a single time. This chain joins TRBV2 and TRBJ2-7; D is uncertain. V lost 3 bases, J lost 4 bases, and 13 bases lay in between. This CDR3 spans 14 amino acids. The germline gives CDR1 SNHLY, CDR2 FYNNEI. The CDR3 reads CASSEFVRQYEQYF. The CDR3, as DNA: TGTGCCAGCAGTGAGTTTGTGAGGCAGTACGAGCAGTACTTC.

This chain connects TRBV6-6 to TRBJ2-1; 8 nucleotides line up with TRBD1. The ends lost 5 bases at V and 3 bases at J; junction bases unmatched: 9. CDR1 is MNHNY, CDR2 SVGAGI, per germline (reference sequence). CDR3 length: 16 residues. This CDR3 reads CASSPQGAQLYNEQFF. In nucleotides, the CDR3 is TGTGCCAGCAGTCCTCAGGGGGCCCAACTCTACAATGAGCAGTTCTTC.

V and J are TRBV10-3 and TRBJ1-2; 8 bases are shared with TRBD1. The CDR3 length is 15 residues. V gave up 6 bases and J gave up 4 bases; unmatched junction bases: 10. Germline V CDR1 and CDR2: ENHRY, SYGVKD. DNA of the CDR3: TGTGCCATCAGAGATACGGACAGGGCGAGCTATGGCTACACCTTC. Its translation is CAIRDTDRASYGYTF.

This chain joins TRBV19 and TRBJ2-7; the D call may be TRBD1 or TRBD2 (5 bases each). Germline loops: CDR1 LNHDA, CDR2 SQIVND (reference sequence). Trimming cost V 3 bases and J 2 bases, with 11 bases left between them. The CDR3 is 14 amino acids. DNA for the CDR3: TGTGCCAGTAGTATGGGGACGATTACCTACGAGCAGTACTTC. Protein product: CASSMGTITYEQYF. The full variable domain, in which reference TRBV19 and TRBJ2-7 provide the parts outside the CDR3, is DGGITQSPKYLFRKEGQNVTLSCEQNLNHDAMYWYRQDPGQGLRLIYYSQIVNDFQKGDIAEGYSVSREKKESFPLTVTSAQKNPTAFYLCASSMGTITYEQYFGPGTRLTVT.

CDR3 protein: CASIDGTGAQNIQYF. DNA of the CDR3: TGTGCCAGCATCGACGGGACAGGGGCCCAAAACATTCAGTACTTC. The chain uses TRBV28 and TRBJ2-4, with 10 bases that match TRBD1. Germline V gene lookup returns CDR1 MDHEN and CDR2 SYDVKM. Trimming removed 7 bases from V and 5 bases from J; junction bases left unmatched: 8. The length of the CDR3 is 15 residues.

The V call is TRBV28, the J call TRBJ2-1; a weak D match, TRBD2 (6 bases). The CDR3 has 16 residues. Deletions cut 4 bases from V and 7 bases from J, with 20 bases between. Germline loops: CDR1 MDHEN, CDR2 SYDVKM. CDR3 region: CASSSTGGAGWNEQFF. The DNA for the CDR3 is TGTGCCAGCAGTTCGACCGGCGGGGCAGGGTGGAATGAGCAGTTCTTC.

This clone was found once. The chain has TRBV3-1 (or the pseudogene TRBV3-2) and TRBJ2-5; no definite D call. V lost 0 bases to trimming and J lost 0 bases, with 14 bases between them. The germline V gene encodes CDR1 LGHDT and CDR2 YNNKEL (reference sequence). The CDR3 covers 17 residues. CDR3: CASSQDTGFSNQETQYF. In nucleotides, the CDR3 is TGTGCCAGCAGCCAAGATACTGGATTTAGCAACCAAGAGACCCAGTACTTC.

The gene calls are TRBV28 and TRBJ2-7, with 7 positions matching TRBD1. V was clipped by 10 bases and J by 6 bases; unmatched bases: 12. The CDR3 extends over 13 amino acids. Germline V CDR1 and CDR2: MDHEN, SYDVKM. The CDR3 protein is CATQDRVSSEQYF. The CDR3 DNA reads as TGTGCCACTCAAGACAGGGTGTCTTCCGAGCAGTACTTC.

The chain links TRBV7-3 to TRBJ2-6; a possible D gene is TRBD1 (6 bases). This CDR3 has 17 amino acids. Trimming took off 4 bases at V and 6 bases at J, with 19 bases between the two ends. Germline V lookup: CDR1 SGHTA, CDR2 FQGTGA. The CDR3: CASSSYPTGPEANVLTF. CDR3 DNA sequence: TGTGCCAGCAGCTCATACCCGACAGGTCCGGAGGCCAACGTCCTGACTTTC.

The chain has TRBV7-9 and TRBJ1-1; perhaps TRBD1 as D (5 bases). Germline V gene data show CDR1 as SEHNR and CDR2 as FQNEAQ (reference sequence). V was trimmed by 5 bases and J by 1 base, leaving 17 bases between them. The CDR3 loop spans 16 amino acids. The CDR3: CASSPRRGLGNTEAFF. The CDR3 DNA sequence: TGTGCCAGCAGCCCTCGTAGGGGTCTGGGGAACACTGAAGCTTTCTTT. Combining the CDR3 with reference TRBV7-9 and TRBJ1-1 gives the whole variable domain DTGVSQNPRHKITKRGQNVTFRCDPISEHNRLYWYRQTLGQGPEFLTYFQNEAQLEKSRLLSDRFSAERPKGSFSTLEIQRTEQGDSAMYLCASSPRRGLGNTEAFFGQGTRLTVV.